Included here is one T cell receptor beta chain sequence, with context. No antigen is known for it. Base qualities are not provided; no much larger clone lies one nucleotide away. The germline V gene provides CDR1 LGHNT and CDR2 FRNRAP. From cysteine to phenylalanine, the CDR3 is 17 amino acids long. The read is trimmed to its CDR3 DNA, 51 bases read in frame from base 1. V loses 6 bases, J loses 0 bases, and the germline ends lie 18 bases apart. This sample was included in a study of OX40 agonist ivuxolimab in advanced cancers. Study-wide context: Ivuxolimab, which targeted the costimulatory receptor OX40 (CD134), was an agonistic, fully human IgG2 monoclonal antibody. The paper covers the monotherapy dose-escalation part of the phase I ivuxolimab trial, which included N of about 50 patients. Of the 50 to 55 patients in dose escalation, about 20 had hepatocellular carcinoma, some 15 had melanoma, 9 had renal cell carcinoma and 9 had head and neck cancer. In the dose-escalation cohort, more than 75% of patients were male, and the mean age was approximately 55 years, with a range of about 23 to 90. Partial responses occurred in three dose-escalation patients, of whom one had hepatocellular carcinoma and two had cutaneous melanoma. Intravenous ivuxolimab was administered to patients every 2 weeks at six dose levels: 0.01, 0.1, 0.3, 1.5, 3 and 10 mg/kg. The purpose of peripheral TCRbeta sequencing was to test whether ivuxolimab changed TCR sequence diversity and led to clonal T-cell expansion. Patients were allowed to have had prior anti-PD-1, anti-PD-L1 or anti-CTLA-4 therapy, and about 40% of the dose-escalation patients had been treated with checkpoint inhibitors.

Genomic DNA was extracted from sorted cells for sequencing of the TCRbeta CDR3 region. The immunoSEQ Assay was used to sequence the TCRbeta CDR3 regions. TCRdb obtained this table from immuneACCESS and retained in-frame rearrangements with V and J assigned. These tables miss some clones; where compared with another copy, unresolved V genes account for less than half of the shortfall, and the remainder is unexplained. Here the sample has over 40,000 clones; 70% to 90% occur a single time. The ten largest clones capture 2.5% to 3% of the sample. Patients with autoimmune disease history or receiving systemic immunosuppression were excluded from the trial. Peripheral blood for TCR sequencing was collected from all dose cohorts at baseline, on cycle 4 day 1, and on cycle 7 day 1. Samples were obtained from an open-label, multicenter, first-in-human phase I dose-escalation trial of ivuxolimab. The trial enrolled adults with locally advanced or metastatic head and neck squamous cell, hepatocellular, melanoma or renal cell carcinoma. Before TCR sequencing, CD4+ T cells and CD8+ T cells from peripheral blood were sorted into separate populations.

Study-level results and caveats: Which antigens the clonally expanded peripheral T cells were specific for was not determined. In partial responders in the 0.1-3.0 mg/kg groups, normalized peripheral clonal expansion was found to be among the lowest, especially among CD8+ T cells. At doses of 0.1 to 3.0 mg/kg, clonal expansion of both CD4+ and CD8+ T cells in blood was seen between baseline and week 6. On average, CD8+ T cells showed more expanded clones than CD4+ T cells after ivuxolimab. Low levels of normalized T-cell clonal expansion were also seen in some patients who did not respond.

The chain employs TRBV12-5 and TRBJ1-3; the D gene is unclear. This sample comprised CD4+ or CD8+ T cells sorted from blood, obtained in a trial of the OX40 agonist ivuxolimab. The clonotype comes from an adult with an advanced solid tumor such as melanoma, head and neck, liver or kidney cancer. The CDR3: CASGRKSDGISGNTIYF. The sequenced DNA is TGTGCTAGTGGCAGAAAATCGGACGGAATCTCTGGAAACACCATATATTTT. The full variable domain, completed from the reference TRBV12-5 and TRBJ1-3 proteins outside the CDR3, reads DARVTQTPRHKVTEMGQEVTMRCQPILGHNTVFWYRQTMMQGLELLAYFRNRAPLDDSGMPKDRFSAEMPDATLATLKIQPSEPRDSAVYFCASGRKSDGISGNTIYFGEGSWLTVV.